These 15 T cell receptor beta chains share one sample of origin, sequenced in a study of T-cell reconstitution after alpha-beta-depleted transplantation in children. Using unique molecular identifiers, the investigators prepared the TCRbeta library. TCRdb re-analysed the PCR reads in MiXCR, keeping a single row per CDR3 protein. The sample shows 500,000 to 750,000 distinct CDR3 sequences, about a quarter of them seen only once. The sequenced sample was PBMCs, obtained before TCRalphabeta/CD19-depleted stem cell transplant. The source is a boy in the first two years of life with Wiskott-Aldrich syndrome, due to receive a stem cell transplant.

This clonotype was recorded a few times. The V and J genes are TRBV28 and TRBJ1-6, with D unresolved. The CDR3 is made up of 16 amino acids. The germline V gene encodes CDR1 MDHEN and CDR2 SYDVKM. V lost 4 bases and J 6 bases, leaving 16 bases between the germline ends. The CDR3 coding sequence is TGTGCCAGCAGTTCTCAACCCTTAGGTGGTAATTCACCCCTCCACTTT. Encoded protein: CASSSQPLGGNSPLHF.

The genes are TRBV9 and TRBJ2-3, with 9 bases matching TRBD2. The germline CDR1 and CDR2 sequences are SGDLS and YYNGEE. After removal of 0 bases from V and 2 bases from J, the junction contained 1 base not matched to a gene. The CDR3 spans 15 residues. CDR3 bases: TGTGCCAGCAGCGTAGCTAGCGGGACCACAGATACGCAGTATTTT. Its protein is CASSVASGTTDTQYF.

This chain links TRBV20-1 with TRBJ2-5; 8 bases align to TRBD1. With V trimmed by 4 bases and J by 5 bases, 9 bases remained unmatched. The CDR3 runs 14 residues. Germline CDR1 DFQATT, CDR2 SNEGSKA (reference sequence). The CDR3 sequence is CSATPRTGKETQYF. Written as DNA, the CDR3 is TGCAGTGCTACTCCAAGGACAGGGAAGGAGACCCAGTACTTC.

This clonotype was seen more than once but under ten times. CDR3 nucleotide sequence: TGCGCCAGCAGCAATAGACTCCCCCGGAGCACAGATACGCAGTATTTT. Protein product: CASSNRLPRSTDTQYF. This chain joins TRBV5-1 and TRBJ2-3; D is ambiguous. This CDR3 spans 16 amino acids. V lost 4 bases to trimming and J lost 0 bases, with 15 bases between them. The V gene's germline CDR1 is SGHRS and CDR2 YFSETQ.

This clonotype was detected ten times or more. CDR3 sequence: CSAQLTDTQYF. In nucleotides, the CDR3 is TGCAGTGCCCAACTCACAGATACGCAGTATTTT. The chain joins TRBV20-1 to TRBJ2-3; no firm D call. The germline gives CDR1 DFQATT, CDR2 SNEGSKA (reference sequence). V was clipped by 6 bases and J by 2 bases, with 6 bases between them. The CDR3 has 11 residues.

The genes are TRBV5-1 and TRBJ1-1, with 8 bases fitting TRBD1. After removal of 5 bases from V and 2 bases from J, the junction contained 14 bases not matched to a gene. The CDR3 runs 17 residues. Germline V CDR1 and CDR2: SGHRS, YFSETQ. DNA of the CDR3: TGCGCCAGCAGTCGTTTCTGGCAGGGGGCTTTCAACACTGAAGCTTTCTTT. Its protein is CASSRFWQGAFNTEAFF.

The chain recombines TRBV3-1 with TRBJ2-1, with 9 positions matching TRBD2. Germline CDR1 is LGHDT and CDR2 is YNNKEL (reference sequence). CDR3 size: 16 residues. The V segment lost 4 bases and the J segment 3 bases; nucleotides outside the gene matches: 7. Written as DNA, the CDR3 is TGTGCCAGCAGCCGAACTAGCGGGCTGAACTACAATGAGCAGTTCTTC. Translated, it gives CASSRTSGLNYNEQFF.

The CDR3, as DNA: TGCAGCGTTGAAGATGCGGGCACCCTGGGAGAGACCCAGTACTTC. Its protein product is CSVEDAGTLGETQYF. The rearrangement uses TRBV29-1 and TRBJ2-5, with D perhaps TRBD2 (5 bases). Germline V lookup: CDR1 SQVTM, CDR2 ANQGSEA. V was pared by 0 bases and J by 4 bases, with 15 bases between. CDR3 length: 15 residues.

This clonotype was recorded a few times. This sequence joins TRBV10-3 and TRBJ2-2; 9 bases fit TRBD1. Looked up from germline, CDR1 is ENHRY and CDR2 is SYGVKD. Losses at the gene ends were 11 bases for V and 6 bases for J; bases not matched to a gene: 13. CDR3 length: 15 amino acids. The CDR3 sequence is CASSPGQGSSGELFF. CDR3 DNA: TGTGCCTCAAGTCCGGGACAGGGATCATCCGGGGAGCTGTTTTTT.

This clonotype showed up just a few times. This chain joins TRBV20-1 and TRBJ1-1; the match to TRBD1 covers 7 bases. Per the germline V gene, CDR1 is DFQATT and CDR2 is SNEGSKA (reference sequence). The CDR3 consists of 15 residues. Unmatched junction bases numbered 11, after V lost 4 bases and J lost 3 bases. The CDR3 protein is CSAILRGRGHTEAFF. The DNA of the CDR3 is TGCAGTGCTATTCTTCGGGGGAGGGGGCACACTGAAGCTTTCTTT.

This clonotype was observed many times. This chain connects TRBV29-1 to TRBJ2-5; no clear D. Trimming took off 4 bases at V and 2 bases at J, with 8 bases between the two ends. The CDR3 runs 12 residues. Germline CDR1 is SQVTM and CDR2 is ANQGSEA. Written as DNA, the CDR3 is TGCAGCGTTGTTGGGCAGCAAGAGACCCAGTACTTC. This encodes CSVVGQQETQYF.

A few counts support this clonotype. This rearrangement joins TRBV28 to TRBJ1-4; TRBD1 matches 7 bases. There are 15 residues in the CDR3. Looked up from germline, CDR1 is MDHEN and CDR2 is SYDVKM. V lost 3 bases to trimming and J lost 0 bases; unmatched junction nucleotides: 1. The CDR3 loop is CASSFRGATNEKLFF. For the CDR3, the DNA is TGTGCCAGCAGTTTCAGGGGGGCAACTAATGAAAAACTGTTTTTT.

CDR3 DNA sequence: TGCAGCGTACGGACAGGGCCCTACAATGAGCAGTTCTTC. It yields the protein CSVRTGPYNEQFF. This chain joins TRBV29-1 and TRBJ2-1; 8 nucleotides agree with TRBD1. The CDR3 covers 13 residues. The germline V gene encodes CDR1 SQVTM and CDR2 ANQGSEA. With 6 bases clipped from V and 2 bases from J, the junction kept 3 bases outside the gene matches.

The chain couples TRBV6-1 to TRBJ2-7, with 7 nucleotides matching TRBD2. CDR1 and CDR2 from the germline V gene are MNHNS and SASEGT. This CDR3 is 14 amino acids long. The V gene end was trimmed by 4 bases and the J gene end by 2 bases; junction bases not matched to a gene: 5. The CDR3 DNA is TGTGCCAGCAGTGTCAGCGGGGCCGCCTACGAGCAGTACTTC. Translated, it gives CASSVSGAAYEQYF.

This clonotype was recorded a few times. This chain joins TRBV6-1 and TRBJ2-1, with 14 bases fitting TRBD2. The junction had 3 bases not matched to a gene; V was cut back by 8 bases and J by 6 bases. Looked up from germline, CDR1 is MNHNS and CDR2 is SASEGT. The CDR3 sequence is 14 residues long. CDR3: CASSGLAGVNEQFF. CDR3 sequence (DNA): TGTGCCAGCTCGGGACTAGCGGGAGTCAATGAGCAGTTCTTC.